Listed below are T cell receptor beta chains from one sample, sequenced in a study of cytomegalovirus exposure and HLA in healthy donors. Using immunoSEQ multiplex PCR, the repertoire was profiled, and TCRdb retains in-frame clones only, with some absent. The specimen's table records 100,000 to 150,000 clones. The sequenced sample consisted of PBMCs. The source of these receptors is a man aged 18 to 35 in good health and CMV-seronegative. Both conserved end residues are part of each CDR3. The D gene is left open where the match is weak.

D gene	V gene	J gene	CDR3 DNA	CDR3 protein
TRBD1	TRBV27	TRBJ2-7	TGTGCCAGCAGCCCTACAGGGGGCCCCTACTACGAGCAGTACTTC	CASSPTGGPYYEQYF
TRBD1	TRBV5-6	TRBJ2-2	TGTGCCAGCAGCTTGGTCGGGGACAGGGTGGCCGGGGAGCTGTTTTTT	CASSLVGDRVAGELFF
NA	TRBV10-1	TRBJ1-1	TGCGCCAGCAGTGAGCCCGAGAGGGCAACCATCACTGAAGCTTTCTTT	CASSEPERATITEAFF
NA	TRBV9	TRBJ1-2	TGTGCCAGCAGCGTAGATCCAGGGGACCTCTATGGCTACACCTTC	CASSVDPGDLYGYTF
NA	TRBV9	TRBJ2-5	TGTGCCAGCAGCCGCCAGGGTAATCAAGAGACCCAGTACTTC	CASSRQGNQETQYF
TRBD1	TRBV7-2	TRBJ1-4	TGTGCCAGCAGCCATAGACAGGGGGCAGAGGGTGAAAAACTGTTTTTT	CASSHRQGAEGEKLFF
NA	TRBV14	TRBJ2-2	TGTGCCAGCAGCCAAGCCAGGGCAACCGGGGAGCTGTTTTTT	CASSQARATGELFF
NA	TRBV20-1	TRBJ1-1	TGCAGTGCTAGAGAGCTCGAGGCTTTCTTT	CSARELEAFF
TRBD2	TRBV4-2	TRBJ2-1	TGTGCCAGCAGCCAATTCACTAGCGGGATGACCTACAATGAGCAGTTCTTC	CASSQFTSGMTYNEQFF
NA	TRBV5-1	TRBJ1-3	TGCGCCAGCAGCTTGGAACCAACAAGCTCTGGAAACACCATATATTTT	CASSLEPTSSGNTIYF
TRBD2	TRBV28	TRBJ2-3	TGTGCCAGCCTTCTAGCGGGGAGCACAGATACGCAGTATTTT	CASLLAGSTDTQYF
NA	TRBV7-7	TRBJ2-7	TGTGCCAGCAGCCCCACCCCAGGGGAACACGAGCAGTACTTC	CASSPTPGEHEQYF
TRBD1	TRBV7-2	TRBJ2-7	TGTGCCAGCAGCTCAGGTGCCGACAGGGGATTAGAGCAGTACTTC	CASSSGADRGLEQYF
TRBD1	TRBV30	TRBJ1-6	TGTGCCTGGGATGGGACAGGCGGAGGATCCCTCCACTTT	CAWDGTGGGSLHF
TRBD1	TRBV6-5	TRBJ2-7	TGTGCCAGCAGGAGACAGGGGGGTATGAACGAGCAGTACTTC	CASRRQGGMNEQYF
NA	TRBV7-2	TRBJ2-2	TGTGCCAGCAGCTTAACGGGCGGGTCCCCCACCGGGGAGCTGTTTTTT	CASSLTGGSPTGELFF
TRBD1	TRBV9	TRBJ2-7	TGTGCCAGCAGCATCGGGACAGGAGCCTACGAGCAGTACTTC	CASSIGTGAYEQYF
NA	TRBV5-1	TRBJ1-1	TGCGCCAGCAGCTTGGCGCCGGGAGGGATGGATGCTGAAGCTTTCTTT	CASSLAPGGMDAEAFF
NA	TRBV9	TRBJ1-1	TGTGCCAGCAGCCCACAGGGCCCTGAAGCTTTCTTT	CASSPQGPEAFF
TRBD1	TRBV7-9	TRBJ2-7	TGTGCCAGCAGCCCTCGGACAGGGGGTTTCTACGAGCAGTACTTC	CASSPRTGGFYEQYF
NA	TRBV7-2	TRBJ2-7	TGTGCCAGCAGCCCCCTGATGGCCGAGCAGTACTTC	CASSPLMAEQYF
TRBD1	TRBV27	TRBJ1-1	TGTGCCAGCAGTGGGGCAGGGGGCCACACTGAAGCTTTCTTT	CASSGAGGHTEAFF
TRBD1	TRBV7-6	TRBJ1-2	TGTGCCAGCAGCCCGTCTCAGGGGGCCTATGGCTACACCTTC	CASSPSQGAYGYTF
NA	TRBV28	TRBJ1-5	TGTGCCAGCAGTTTAAACATCATGGGCAATCAGCCCCAGCATTTT	CASSLNIMGNQPQHF
TRBD1	TRBV11-3	TRBJ2-7	TGTGCCAGCAGCTCCCGGACAGGGCTTGGAGAGCAGTACTTC	CASSSRTGLGEQYF
TRBD1	TRBV5-8	TRBJ2-1	TGTGCCAGCAGCGGCGCGGGACAGGTCTACAATGAGCAGTTCTTC	CASSGAGQVYNEQFF
NA	TRBV4-3	TRBJ1-5	TGCGCCAGCAGCCTTGGTGGGCGTCAGCCCCAGCATTTT	CASSLGGRQPQHF
TRBD2	TRBV7-2	TRBJ2-7	TGTGCCAGCAGCTTAACCGTCAACCTAGCGGTCTCCTACGAGCAGTACTTC	CASSLTVNLAVSYEQYF
TRBD2	TRBV30	TRBJ2-5	TGTGCCTGGGCCTCCTGGCGGGGGGGCCGAAAGACCCAGTACTTC	CAWASWRGGRKTQYF
TRBD2	TRBV11-3	TRBJ2-1	TGTGCCAGCAGCGTGGGGTCAGCGGGAGGGGGCAATGAGCAGTTCTTC	CASSVGSAGGGNEQFF
NA	TRBV19	TRBJ2-7	TGTGCCAGTAGTATCGGAGGGCAGGACTACGAGCAGTACTTC	CASSIGGQDYEQYF
NA	TRBV28	TRBJ1-2	TGTGCCAGCAGTTTATCTAGGACAGCTCCTGGCTACACCTTC	CASSLSRTAPGYTF
NA	TRBV5-1	TRBJ1-2	TGCGCCAGCAGCTTGGAGGGAGTTAATGGCTACACCTTC	CASSLEGVNGYTF
NA	TRBV28	TRBJ2-1	TGTGCCACCATGAGGGGGGCGGGGGTCCATGAGCAGTTCTTC	CATMRGAGVHEQFF
NA	TRBV2	TRBJ2-1	TGTGCCAGCCAGGTGGCAGTGGCCTACAATGAGCAGTTCTTC	CASQVAVAYNEQFF
NA	TRBV7-8	TRBJ1-1	TGTGCCAGCAGCTTAGCGAGCAGGGGCACTGAAGCTTTCTTT	CASSLASRGTEAFF
TRBD2	TRBV7-3	TRBJ2-3	TGTGCCAGCAGCGCGGGGGGCCCAGATACGCAGTATTTT	CASSAGGPDTQYF
NA	TRBV7-2	TRBJ1-2	TGTGCCAGCAGCTCAGACAATAACTATGGCTACACCTTC	CASSSDNNYGYTF
NA	TRBV27	TRBJ2-7	TGTGCAGAGGGCCTGCTGGGGCAGTACTTC	CAEGLLGQYF
NA	TRBV19	TRBJ1-6	TGTGCCAGTAGTTATAGGGGGTATGATTCACCCCTCCACTTT	CASSYRGYDSPLHF
TRBD1	TRBV7-2	TRBJ2-1	TGTGCCAGCAGCGCGAGCGGACCGGGACAGGGGGCGACTAGCCCCGTCTTC	CASSASGPGQGATSPVF
NA	TRBV11-2	TRBJ1-1	TGTGCCAGCAGCTTAGTGACGGGGGTGGAGAACACTGAAGCTTTCTTT	CASSLVTGVENTEAFF
NA	TRBV11-3	TRBJ2-7	TGTGCCAGCAGCTTATCCCGCTCGGGAACCTACGAGCAGTACTTC	CASSLSRSGTYEQYF
NA	TRBV1	TRBJ2-7	TGCACCAGCAGCCAAGACAGGACTAGCGGGAGGGTCCCCTACGAGCAGTACTTC	CTSSQDRTSGRVPYEQYF
NA	TRBV7-3	TRBJ1-1	TGTGCCAGCAGCTTAAGGAGTCACACTGAAGCTTTCTTT	CASSLRSHTEAFF
NA	TRBV7-8	TRBJ2-2	TGTGCCAGCAGCGCAACAGGGTTTAACGGGGAGCTGTTTTTT	CASSATGFNGELFF
TRBD1	TRBV4-2	TRBJ2-7	TGTGCCAGCAGCCAAGGTCCGGGACAGGGCTCCTACGAGCAGTACTTC	CASSQGPGQGSYEQYF
NA	TRBV7-2	TRBJ2-1	TGTGCCAGCAGCTTAGCCAGACAAGGGGTGAGTTTGGTAGGTGAGCAGTTCTTC	CASSLARQGVSLVGEQFF
NA	TRBV30	TRBJ1-2	TGTGCCTGGCACAGACAGGTTTTAACTAACTATGGCTACACCTTC	CAWHRQVLTNYGYTF
NA	TRBV11-3	TRBJ2-6	TGTGCCAGCAGCTTACGGGTTCCGAGCTCTGGGGCCAACGTCCTGACTTTC	CASSLRVPSSGANVLTF
TRBD1	TRBV13	TRBJ1-1	TGTGCCAGCAGCTTCCGGGACAGGGGGCGGGGGACTGAAGCTTTCTTT	CASSFRDRGRGTEAFF
NA	TRBV5-1	TRBJ2-7	TGCGCCAGCAGCTGGGGCATCTCCTACGAGCAGTACTTC	CASSWGISYEQYF
TRBD2	TRBV30	TRBJ2-7	TGTGCCTGGACGGGCGGGGGGTCGCCCTACGAGCAGTACTTC	CAWTGGGSPYEQYF
NA	TRBV4-1	TRBJ2-4	TGCGCCAGCAGCCAAGTATCTCAGGACACAAACATTCAGTACTTC	CASSQVSQDTNIQYF
TRBD2	TRBV11-1	TRBJ2-4	TGTGCCAGCAGTTCCGGACTAGCGGGAGGACCTGAAAACATTCAGTACTTC	CASSSGLAGGPENIQYF